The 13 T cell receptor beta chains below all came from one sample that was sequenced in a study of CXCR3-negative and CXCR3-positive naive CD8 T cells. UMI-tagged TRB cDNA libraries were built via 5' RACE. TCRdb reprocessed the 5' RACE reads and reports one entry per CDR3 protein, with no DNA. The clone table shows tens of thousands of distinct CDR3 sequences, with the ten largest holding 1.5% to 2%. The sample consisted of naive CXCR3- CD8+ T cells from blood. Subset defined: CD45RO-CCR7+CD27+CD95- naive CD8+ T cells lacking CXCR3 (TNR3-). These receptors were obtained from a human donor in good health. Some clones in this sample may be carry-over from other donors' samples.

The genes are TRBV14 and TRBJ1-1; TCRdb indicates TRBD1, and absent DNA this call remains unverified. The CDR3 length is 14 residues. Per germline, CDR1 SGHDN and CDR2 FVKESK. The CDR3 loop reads CASSQEGAEAEAFF.

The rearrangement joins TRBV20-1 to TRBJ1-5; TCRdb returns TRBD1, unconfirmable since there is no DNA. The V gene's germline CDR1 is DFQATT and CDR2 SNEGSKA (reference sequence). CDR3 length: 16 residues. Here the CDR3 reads CSAGGRTGTFSQPQHF.

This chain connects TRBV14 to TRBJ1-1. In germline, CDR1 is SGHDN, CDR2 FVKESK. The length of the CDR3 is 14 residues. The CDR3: CASSRRTGNTEAFF.

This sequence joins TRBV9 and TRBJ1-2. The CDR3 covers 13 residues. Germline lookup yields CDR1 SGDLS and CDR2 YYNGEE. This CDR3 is CASSVEGDDGYTF.

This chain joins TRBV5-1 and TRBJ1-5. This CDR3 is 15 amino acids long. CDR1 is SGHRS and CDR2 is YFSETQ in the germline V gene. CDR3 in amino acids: CASSLAGSGNQPQHF.

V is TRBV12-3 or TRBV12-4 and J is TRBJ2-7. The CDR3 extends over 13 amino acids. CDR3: CASSPGRDYEQYF.

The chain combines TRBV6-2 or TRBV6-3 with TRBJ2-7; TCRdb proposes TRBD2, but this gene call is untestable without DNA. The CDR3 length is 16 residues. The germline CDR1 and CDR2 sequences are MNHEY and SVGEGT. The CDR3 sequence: CASSYSRLAEFYEQYF.

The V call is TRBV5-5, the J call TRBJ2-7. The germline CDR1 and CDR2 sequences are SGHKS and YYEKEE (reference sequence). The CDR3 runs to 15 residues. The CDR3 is CASSFGVSLVYEQYF.

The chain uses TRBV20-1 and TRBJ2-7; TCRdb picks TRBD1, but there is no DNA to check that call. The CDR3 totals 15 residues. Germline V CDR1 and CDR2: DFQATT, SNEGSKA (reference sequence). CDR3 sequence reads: CSARGTQDPLYEQYF.

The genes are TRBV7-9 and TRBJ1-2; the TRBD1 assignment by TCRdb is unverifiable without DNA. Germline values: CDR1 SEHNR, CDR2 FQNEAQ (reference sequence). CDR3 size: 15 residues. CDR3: CASSPRTGGTYGYTF.

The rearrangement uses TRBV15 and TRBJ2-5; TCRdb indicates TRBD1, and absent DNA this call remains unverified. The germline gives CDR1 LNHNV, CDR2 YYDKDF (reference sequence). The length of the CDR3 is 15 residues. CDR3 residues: CATSRSGFTQETQYF. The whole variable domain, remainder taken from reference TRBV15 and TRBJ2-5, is DAMVIQNPRYQVTQFGKPVTLSCSQTLNHNVMYWYQQKSSQAPKLLFHYYDKDFNNEADTPDNFQSRRPNTSFCFLDIRSPGLGDTAMYLCATSRSGFTQETQYFGPGTRLLVL.

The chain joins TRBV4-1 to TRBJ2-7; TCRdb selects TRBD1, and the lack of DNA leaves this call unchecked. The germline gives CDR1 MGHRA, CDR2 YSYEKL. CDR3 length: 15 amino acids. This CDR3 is CASSQDDRDPYEQYF.

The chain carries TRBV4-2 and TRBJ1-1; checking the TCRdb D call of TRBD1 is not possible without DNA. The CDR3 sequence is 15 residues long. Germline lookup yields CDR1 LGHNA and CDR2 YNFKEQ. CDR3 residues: CASSQTTGLNTEAFF.